The rows below give T cell receptor beta chains drawn from one sample of a study of cytomegalovirus exposure and HLA in healthy donors. Measured with immunoSEQ multiplex PCR; TCRdb has only the in-frame clones, and not every one. The sample shows just over 150,000 clones, around 76% of them seen only once. The sequencing input was PBMCs. These receptors all come from a man between 40 and 49 years old in good health and CMV-seropositive. CDR3s include the opening cysteine and the closing phenylalanine or tryptophan. D genes are given only for firm matches. Some rows mark clone size as missing; the rest say once, few, many or name a class of expanded clone.

v_gene	j_gene	d_gene	abundance	CDR3aa	CDR3nt
TRBV4-3	TRBJ1-1	.	.	CASSQDLENTEAFF	TGCGCCAGCAGCCAAGATCTAGAAAACACTGAAGCTTTCTTT
TRBV6-5	TRBJ1-1	TRBD1	.	CASTLDRVGTEAFF	TGTGCCAGCACCCTGGACAGGGTCGGCACTGAAGCTTTCTTT
TRBV7-2	TRBJ2-7	TRBD2	.	CASSSLGLAGGPSSYEQYF	TGTGCCAGCAGCTCCCTCGGACTAGCGGGGGGGCCGAGCTCCTACGAGCAGTACTTC
TRBV5-6	TRBJ2-7	TRBD2	.	CASSAGTSGVYEQYF	TGTGCCAGCAGCGCCGGGACTAGCGGTGTCTACGAGCAGTACTTC
TRBV5-4	TRBJ2-7	.	.	CASSFVDSVEQYF	TGTGCCAGCAGCTTTGTGGACAGCGTCGAGCAGTACTTC
TRBV5-4	TRBJ1-1	TRBD1	once	CASSSRTGGSRAEAFF	TGTGCCAGCAGCTCAAGGACAGGGGGCAGTCGGGCTGAAGCTTTCTTT
TRBV5-1	TRBJ1-2	.	.	CPAGGGHYGYTF	TGCCCCGCCGGGGGTGGCCACTATGGCTACACCTTC
TRBV4-3	TRBJ1-1	TRBD1	.	CASSQKGAGGKTEAFF	TGCGCCAGCAGCCAGAAAGGGGCAGGGGGCAAGACTGAAGCTTTCTTT
TRBV4-3	TRBJ2-1	TRBD2	.	CASSPRVAGGDSSYNEQFF	TGCGCCAGCAGCCCTCGGGTAGCGGGGGGCGATAGCTCCTACAATGAGCAGTTCTTC
TRBV4-2	TRBJ1-1	.	.	CASRGTTNTEAFF	TGTGCCAGCAGAGGGACAACGAACACTGAAGCTTTCTTT
TRBV5-6	TRBJ1-5	.	.	CASSSGDQPQHF	TGTGCCAGCAGCTCGGGTGATCAGCCCCAGCATTTT
TRBV11-2	TRBJ2-7	TRBD1	.	CASSLFSGGNEQYF	TGTGCCAGCAGCTTATTTTCAGGGGGAAACGAGCAGTACTTC
TRBV4-2	TRBJ1-3	.	few	CASSQESGSGNTIYF	TGTGCCAGCAGCCAAGAGTCGGGGTCCGGAAACACCATATATTTT
TRBV15	TRBJ2-5	.	few	CATSSRARNRETQYF	TGTGCCACCAGCAGCAGGGCCCGCAATAGAGAGACCCAGTACTTC
TRBV19	TRBJ2-5	TRBD2	.	CASSSPIAGGPMNQETQYF	TGTGCCAGTAGTTCGCCCATAGCGGGGGGCCCAATGAACCAAGAGACCCAGTACTTC
TRBV18	TRBJ2-7	.	.	CASSPSTGYEQYF	TGTGCCAGCTCACCGAGCACAGGCTACGAGCAGTACTTC
TRBV2	TRBJ1-1	TRBD1	.	CASSIRDRLTEAFF	TGTGCCAGCAGTATCAGGGACAGGTTAACTGAAGCTTTCTTT
TRBV15	TRBJ1-5	.	.	CATSRDGNNNQPQHF	TGTGCCACCAGCAGGGACGGGAACAACAATCAGCCCCAGCATTTT
TRBV5-1	TRBJ2-2	.	few	CATQIVGGIGELFF	TGCGCCACCCAAATAGTAGGCGGAATCGGGGAGCTGTTTTTT
TRBV6-1	TRBJ1-5	.	.	CATAAYSNQPQHF	TGTGCCACCGCGGCCTATAGCAATCAGCCCCAGCATTTT
TRBV6-5	TRBJ1-5	.	.	CASKLLGGGNQPQHF	TGTGCCAGCAAATTGCTTGGGGGGGGCAATCAGCCCCAGCATTTT
TRBV29-1	TRBJ2-1	.	.	CSVGLGGSNNEQFF	TGCAGCGTAGGGTTGGGGGGTTCGAACAATGAGCAGTTCTTC
TRBV6-1	TRBJ1-4	TRBD1	few	CASSDFQGVEKLFF	TGTGCCAGCAGTGACTTTCAGGGGGTTGAAAAACTGTTTTTT
TRBV30	TRBJ1-4	.	few	CAWSVSNDGYFF	TGTGCCTGGAGCGTTAGTAACGACGGGTACTTTTTT
TRBV19	TRBJ2-3	TRBD1	.	CASSSLPGQGSDTQYF	TGTGCCAGTAGTAGCCTTCCGGGACAGGGGTCAGATACGCAGTATTTT
TRBV7-8	TRBJ1-2	.	.	CASSFSGGGGYTF	TGTGCCAGCAGCTTTTCCGGAGGCGGCGGCTACACCTTC
TRBV7-9	TRBJ1-1	TRBD1	.	CASSFRTGGGETEAFF	TGTGCCAGCAGCTTTAGGACAGGGGGCGGTGAGACTGAAGCTTTCTTT
TRBV5-1	TRBJ2-3	.	.	CASSKARQGSTDTQYF	TGCGCCAGCAGCAAGGCCCGGCAGGGGAGCACAGATACGCAGTATTTT
TRBV7-3	TRBJ2-5	.	.	CASSPSEGVETQYF	TGTGCCAGCAGCCCGTCTGAGGGAGTAGAGACCCAGTACTTC
TRBV5-4	TRBJ1-4	.	.	CASSLGRATNEKLFF	TGTGCCAGCAGCTTGGGCAGGGCAACTAATGAAAAACTGTTTTTT
TRBV7-2	TRBJ1-4	TRBD1	once	CASSFGFRQGAANEKLFF	TGTGCCAGCAGCTTCGGATTTAGGCAGGGGGCGGCTAATGAAAAACTGTTTTTT
TRBV11-2	TRBJ2-7	TRBD2	.	CASSFGGSYEQYF	TGTGCCAGCAGCTTCGGCGGGAGCTACGAGCAGTACTTC
TRBV11-2	TRBJ2-6	.	.	CASSLAASGANVLTF	TGTGCCAGCAGCTTGGCTGCCTCTGGGGCCAACGTCCTGACTTTC